This T cell receptor beta chain was recovered during a study of vaccination and CD4 T cells after COVID-19. The study sequenced cultured CD4+ T cell DNA using the Oncomine TCR Beta short-read assay. TCRdb re-called the PCR reads through MiXCR, storing one row per CDR3 protein. The data contain under 20,000 distinct CDR3 sequences, approximately 50% of them singletons. On this clonotype: Its antigen is undetermined.

General study points: The appearance of a median about 86% of reactive clones in convalescent patients occurred only post-vaccination.

Sample treatment: roughly ten-day PBMC culture with coronavirus spike peptide pools or control peptides (ViraFEST assay). The sequencing input was CD4+ T cells from blood, cultured in vitro. The receptor's source is a human donor who had recovered from COVID-19.

Written as DNA, the CDR3 is TGTGCCATCAGTGAGTCGGTAGGGGGGCGGAGGAATAGCAATCAGCCCCAGCATTTT. This encodes CAISESVGGRRNSNQPQHF. This chain connects TRBV10-3 to TRBJ1-5, with D perhaps matching TRBD1 (6 bases). Germline CDR1 reads ENHRY; CDR2 reads SYGVKD. This CDR3 comprises 19 residues. The V end was cut by 0 bases, the J end by 0 bases, with 18 bases between.